This TCR beta chain was obtained from a study of OX40 agonist ivuxolimab in advanced cancers. In terms of the full investigation: The costimulatory receptor OX40 (CD134) was targeted by ivuxolimab, a fully human IgG2 agonistic monoclonal antibody. Intravenous ivuxolimab was administered to patients every 2 weeks at six dose levels: 0.01, 0.1, 0.3, 1.5, 3 and 10 mg/kg. Among the roughly 52 dose-escalation patients, about 19 had hepatocellular carcinoma, 15 or so melanoma, 9 renal cell carcinoma and 9 head and neck cancer. In the dose-escalation cohort, around 80% of patients were male, and the mean age was roughly 56 years with a range of roughly 23 to 90. Patients were allowed to have had prior anti-PD-1, anti-PD-L1 or anti-CTLA-4 therapy, and about 40% of the dose-escalation patients had been treated with checkpoint inhibitors. Partial responses were achieved by three dose-escalation patients, of whom one had hepatocellular carcinoma and two had cutaneous melanoma. Peripheral TCRbeta sequencing was intended to test whether TCR sequence diversity was altered and clonal T-cell expansion was caused by ivuxolimab. The paper covers the monotherapy dose-escalation part of the phase I ivuxolimab trial, which included N ≈ 57 patients. Overall study results and their limits: The antigen specificity of the peripheral T cells that underwent clonal expansion was not determined. Low levels of normalized T-cell clonal expansion were also seen in some nonresponding patients. In the 0.1-3.0 mg/kg groups, partial responders had among the lowest normalized peripheral clonal expansion, particularly in CD8+ T cells. Clonal expansion of both CD4+ and CD8+ blood T cells was observed from baseline to week 6 at doses 0.1 to 3.0 mg/kg. After ivuxolimab, CD8+ T cells had more expanded clones than CD4+ T cells on average.

Patients with autoimmune disease history or receiving systemic immunosuppression were excluded from the trial. Peripheral blood for TCR sequencing was drawn from every dose cohort at baseline, at cycle 4 day 1 and at cycle 7 day 1. The samples were taken from a phase I, first-in-human, multicenter, open-label dose-escalation trial of ivuxolimab. Adults with locally advanced or metastatic melanoma, renal cell carcinoma, hepatocellular carcinoma or head and neck squamous cell carcinoma were enrolled in the trial. Before TCR sequencing, CD4+ T cells and CD8+ T cells were sorted from peripheral blood as separate populations. For sequencing of the TCRbeta CDR3 region, genomic DNA was extracted from the sorted cells. TCRbeta CDR3 regions were sequenced using the immunoSEQ Assay. TCRdb took over this immuneACCESS table, retaining in-frame rearrangements with V and J assigned. Such tables are incomplete; in checked studies, under half of the missing clones stem from an unresolved V gene, and the remainder is unexplained. This sample lists approximately 74,000 clones; about 90% were detected once. The ten top clones hold 10% to 13% of the sample.

Details on this clone: Its antigen target is currently unknown. No base quality information exists; no much larger clone differs at one position.

The CDR3 measures 12 amino acids from cysteine to phenylalanine. Just CDR3 DNA is preserved here, 36 bases in frame from base 1. Trimming costs V 1 base and J 7 bases, and their ends lie 4 bases apart. The germline V gene (reference sequence) sets CDR1 to LNHNV and CDR2 to YYDKDF. Sample: CD4+ or CD8+ T cells sorted from blood, taken in a trial of the OX40 agonist ivuxolimab. The receptor chain draws on TRBV15 and TRBJ1-4; no D gene is confidently identified. This receptor was obtained from an adult with an advanced solid tumor such as melanoma, head and neck, liver or kidney cancer. The nucleotide sequence reads as follows: TGTGCCACCAGCAGAGTGACTGAAAAACTGTTTTTT. Translated, this gives CATSRVTEKLFF.